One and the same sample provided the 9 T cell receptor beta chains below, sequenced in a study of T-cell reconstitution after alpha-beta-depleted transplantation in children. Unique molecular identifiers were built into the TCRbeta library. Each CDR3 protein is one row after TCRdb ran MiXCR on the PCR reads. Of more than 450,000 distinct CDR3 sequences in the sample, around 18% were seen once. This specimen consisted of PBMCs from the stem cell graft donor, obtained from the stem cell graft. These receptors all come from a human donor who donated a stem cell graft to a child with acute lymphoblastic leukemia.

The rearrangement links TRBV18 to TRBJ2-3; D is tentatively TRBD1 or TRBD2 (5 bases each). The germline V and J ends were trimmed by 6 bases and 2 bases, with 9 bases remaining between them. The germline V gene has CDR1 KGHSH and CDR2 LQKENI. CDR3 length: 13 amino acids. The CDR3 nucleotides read TGTGCCAGCTCTTACGGGGCCACAGATACGCAGTATTTT. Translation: CASSYGATDTQYF.

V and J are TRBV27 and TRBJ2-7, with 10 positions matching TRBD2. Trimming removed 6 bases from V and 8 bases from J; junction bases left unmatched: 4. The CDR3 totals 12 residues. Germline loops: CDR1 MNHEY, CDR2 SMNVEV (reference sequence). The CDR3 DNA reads TGTGCCAGCAGCGGACTAGCGGCCCAGCAGTACTTC. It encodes CASSGLAAQQYF.

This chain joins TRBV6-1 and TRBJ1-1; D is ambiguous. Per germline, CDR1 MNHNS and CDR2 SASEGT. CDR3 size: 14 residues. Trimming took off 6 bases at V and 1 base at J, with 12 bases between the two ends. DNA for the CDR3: TGTGCCAGCAGGCAAGGACGGGAGAACACTGAAGCTTTCTTT. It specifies CASRQGRENTEAFF.

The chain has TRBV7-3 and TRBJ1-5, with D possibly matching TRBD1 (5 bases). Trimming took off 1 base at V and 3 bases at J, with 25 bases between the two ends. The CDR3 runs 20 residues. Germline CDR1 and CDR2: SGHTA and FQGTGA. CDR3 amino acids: CASSLRRAIYPGHNNQPQHF. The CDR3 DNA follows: TGTGCCAGCAGCTTAAGGAGGGCGATTTATCCCGGACACAACAATCAGCCCCAGCATTTT.

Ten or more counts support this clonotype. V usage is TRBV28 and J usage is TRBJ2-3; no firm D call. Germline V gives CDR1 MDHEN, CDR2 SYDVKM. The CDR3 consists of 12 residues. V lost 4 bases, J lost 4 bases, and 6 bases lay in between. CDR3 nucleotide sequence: TGTGCCAGCAGTTGGACGGCAGATACGCAGTATTTT. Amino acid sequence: CASSWTADTQYF. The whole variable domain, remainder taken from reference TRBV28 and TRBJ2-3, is DVKVTQSSRYLVKRTGEKVFLECVQDMDHENMFWYRQDPGLGLRLIYFSYDVKMKEKGDIPEGYSVSREKKERFSLILESASTNQTSMYLCASSWTADTQYFGPGTRLTVL.

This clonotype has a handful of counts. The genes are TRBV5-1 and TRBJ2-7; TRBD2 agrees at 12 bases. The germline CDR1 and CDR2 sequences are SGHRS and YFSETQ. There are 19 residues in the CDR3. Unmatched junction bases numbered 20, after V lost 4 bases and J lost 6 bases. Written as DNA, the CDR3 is TGCGCCAGCAGCGCGACGACAGGGCCCCGACTAGCGGGAGCCCCCGAGCAGTACTTC. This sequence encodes CASSATTGPRLAGAPEQYF.

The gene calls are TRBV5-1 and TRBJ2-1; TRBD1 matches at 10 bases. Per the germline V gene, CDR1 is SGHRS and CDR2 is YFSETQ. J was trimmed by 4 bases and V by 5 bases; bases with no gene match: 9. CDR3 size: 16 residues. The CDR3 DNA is TGCGCCAGCAGATTTCAAGGACAGGGGGGGTACAATGAGCAGTTCTTC. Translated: CASRFQGQGGYNEQFF.

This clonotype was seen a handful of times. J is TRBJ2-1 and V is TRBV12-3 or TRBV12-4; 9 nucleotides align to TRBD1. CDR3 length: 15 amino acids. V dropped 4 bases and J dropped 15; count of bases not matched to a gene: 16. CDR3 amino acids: CASSSYRGLYDVAFF. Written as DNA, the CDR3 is TGTGCCAGCAGTTCCTACAGGGGGCTTTACGATGTGGCGTTCTTC.

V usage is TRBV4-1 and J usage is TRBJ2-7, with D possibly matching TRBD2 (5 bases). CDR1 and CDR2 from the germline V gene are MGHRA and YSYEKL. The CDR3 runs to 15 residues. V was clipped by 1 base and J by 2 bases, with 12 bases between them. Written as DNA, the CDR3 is TGCGCCAGCAGCCAAGTTCAGGACTCAACCTACGAGCAGTACTTC. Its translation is CASSQVQDSTYEQYF.